The source of this T cell receptor beta chain is a study of identical twins. Each CDR3 protein gets one entry after TCRdb re-called the 5' RACE reads with MiXCR. The sample records approximately 470,000 distinct CDR3 sequences, approximately 15% being singletons. The CDR3 extends over 13 amino acids. The germline V gene encodes CDR1 SEHNR and CDR2 FQNEAQ (reference sequence). Trimming pared 5 bases from V and 2 bases from J, leaving 10 bases between. A further study also used this sample, focusing on yellow fever vaccine responses in identical twins. Turning to that study: Convergence reportedly seemed to mark part of the twins' vaccine T cell response, with personalization marking the rest.

The sequencing input was CD4+ T cells sorted from blood. This chain links TRBV7-9 with TRBJ2-7; either TRBD1 or TRBD2 may fit D (5 bases each). The clonotype comes from a woman aged 18-29 years in good health. CDR3 coding DNA: TGTGCCAGCAGCCTCATGGGACCCTACGAGCAGTACTTC. Translated, it gives CASSLMGPYEQYF.